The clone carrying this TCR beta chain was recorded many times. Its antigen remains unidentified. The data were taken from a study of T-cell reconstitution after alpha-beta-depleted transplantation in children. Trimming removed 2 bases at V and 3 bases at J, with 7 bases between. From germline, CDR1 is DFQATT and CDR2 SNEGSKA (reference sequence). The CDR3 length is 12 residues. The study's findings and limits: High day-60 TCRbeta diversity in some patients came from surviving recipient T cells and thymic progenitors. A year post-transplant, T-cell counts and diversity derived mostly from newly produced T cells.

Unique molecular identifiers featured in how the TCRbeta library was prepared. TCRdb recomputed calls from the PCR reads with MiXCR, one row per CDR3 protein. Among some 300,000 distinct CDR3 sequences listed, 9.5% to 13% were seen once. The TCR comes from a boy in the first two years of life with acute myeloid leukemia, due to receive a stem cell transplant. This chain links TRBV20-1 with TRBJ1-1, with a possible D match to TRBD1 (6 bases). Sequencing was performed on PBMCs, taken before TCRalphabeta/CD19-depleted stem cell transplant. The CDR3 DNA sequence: TGCAGTGCTAGACCAGGGGACACTGAAGCTTTCTTT. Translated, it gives CSARPGDTEAFF.